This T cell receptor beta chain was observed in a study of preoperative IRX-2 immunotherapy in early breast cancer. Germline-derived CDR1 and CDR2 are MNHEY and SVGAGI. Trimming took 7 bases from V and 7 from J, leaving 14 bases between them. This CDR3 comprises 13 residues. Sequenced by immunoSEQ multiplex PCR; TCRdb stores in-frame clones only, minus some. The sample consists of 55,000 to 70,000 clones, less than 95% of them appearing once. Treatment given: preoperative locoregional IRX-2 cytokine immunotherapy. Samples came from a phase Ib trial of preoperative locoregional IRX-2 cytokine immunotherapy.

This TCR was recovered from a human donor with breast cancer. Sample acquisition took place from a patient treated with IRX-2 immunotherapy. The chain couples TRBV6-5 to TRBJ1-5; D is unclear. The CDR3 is CASMSSRSQPQHF. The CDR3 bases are TGTGCCAGCATGAGTAGTAGGAGCCAGCCCCAGCATTTT.